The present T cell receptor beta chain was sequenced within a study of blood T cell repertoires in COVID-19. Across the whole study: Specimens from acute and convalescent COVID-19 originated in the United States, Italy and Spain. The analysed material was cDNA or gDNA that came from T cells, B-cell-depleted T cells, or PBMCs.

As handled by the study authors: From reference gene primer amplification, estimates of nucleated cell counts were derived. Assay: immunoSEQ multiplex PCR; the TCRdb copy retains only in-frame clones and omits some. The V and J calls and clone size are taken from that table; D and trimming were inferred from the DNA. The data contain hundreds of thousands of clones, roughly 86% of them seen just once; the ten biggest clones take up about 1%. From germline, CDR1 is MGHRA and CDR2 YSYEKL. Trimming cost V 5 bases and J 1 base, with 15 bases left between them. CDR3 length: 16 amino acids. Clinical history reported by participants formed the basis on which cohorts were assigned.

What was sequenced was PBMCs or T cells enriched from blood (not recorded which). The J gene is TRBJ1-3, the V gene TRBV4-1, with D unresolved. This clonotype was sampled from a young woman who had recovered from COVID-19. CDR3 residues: CASSLLLSLSGNTIYF. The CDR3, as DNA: TGCGCCAGCAGCTTACTCCTATCCTTATCTGGAAACACCATATATTTT.